These 3 T cell receptor beta chains share one sample of origin, sequenced in a study of CXCR3-negative and CXCR3-positive naive CD8 T cells (dated 2019 in TCRdb). The sequencer listed for this sample is NextSeq 550. The Human TCR Profiling Kit (MiLaboratory) was used to make UMI-labeled 5' RACE TRB cDNA libraries. The reads were reprocessed in TCRdb, with one entry per CDR3 protein sequence and no accompanying DNA. The sample's records list roughly 48,000 distinct CDR3 sequences. The ten largest make up about 15% of the sample. What was sequenced was memory CD8+ T cells from blood. According to the study, the label for this sample's cell subset or site signals: conventional CD8+ memory T cells (TMEM), sorted as controls. Receptor source: a human donor in good health. Some clones in this sample may be carry-over from other donors' samples.

This chain joins TRBV4-3 and TRBJ2-1; with no DNA, the TCRdb D assignment of TRBD2 cannot be verified. CDR3 length: 13 amino acids. The germline V gene encodes CDR1 LGHNA and CDR2 YSLEER. CDR3 in amino acids: CASSHLRDNEQFF.

This rearrangement joins TRBV7-2 to TRBJ1-2; TCRdb selects TRBD1, and the lack of DNA leaves this call unchecked. CDR3 size: 14 residues. The germline gives CDR1 SGHTA, CDR2 FQGNSA. CDR3 amino acids: CASSSQVFNYGYTF.

V usage is TRBV21-1 and J usage is TRBJ1-5; TCRdb designates TRBD1, a call that cannot be tested without DNA. TRBV21-1 is described as a pseudogene. CDR3 length: 17 residues. This CDR3 reads CASSKSPGQGLNQPQHF.